This is a list of T cell receptor beta chains from one sample in a study of identical twins. TCRdb redid the calling of the 5' RACE reads with MiXCR, one entry per CDR3 protein. There are approximately 700,000 distinct CDR3 sequences in the sample; about 20% occur only once, and 10% to 15% lies in the top ten. The data were also submitted as part of a second study, on T cells expressing NK-cell markers.

Source material: PBMCs. These receptors were obtained from a woman aged 18-29 years in good health. Both conserved end residues are part of each CDR3. D genes are given only for firm matches. Rows may omit the clone size; those that give it use once, few, many or a size class.

>NA|TRBJ2-1|TRBD2|TRBV6-2/TRBV6-3
CAGATSGRYNEQFF
TGTGCCGGGGCGACTAGCGGGCGATACAATGAGCAGTTCTTC
>NA|TRBJ2-1|NA|TRBV20-1
CSALNRNRDEQFF
TGCAGTGCATTGAATCGGAATAGGGATGAGCAGTTCTTC
>NA|TRBJ2-1|TRBD2|TRBV7-8
CASSQTSFRSGYEQFF
TGTGCCAGCAGCCAGACTAGCTTCAGGAGTGGTTATGAGCAGTTCTTC
>few|TRBJ2-7|NA|TRBV20-1
CSARDVGTSYEQYF
TGCAGTGCTAGAGATGTGGGGACCTCCTACGAGCAGTACTTC
>few|TRBJ2-3|NA|TRBV5-4
CASSPRALSSTDTQYF
TGTGCCAGCAGCCCGAGGGCACTATCTAGCACAGATACGCAGTATTTT
>few|TRBJ2-5|NA|TRBV2
CASDLRETQYF
TGTGCCAGCGATCTTCGGGAGACCCAGTACTTC
>few|TRBJ2-7|TRBD2|TRBV10-1
CASSESAGGSGEQYF
TGCGCCAGCAGTGAGTCCGCCGGGGGGTCCGGCGAGCAGTACTTC
>few|TRBJ2-1|TRBD2|TRBV7-9
CASELTSGGVFSNEQFF
TGTGCCAGCGAACTGACTAGCGGGGGGGTCTTTTCCAATGAGCAGTTCTTC
>NA|TRBJ2-5|NA|TRBV29-1
CSVEGNLPPRPVTQYF
TGCAGCGTTGAAGGGAACCTCCCTCCCCGGCCCGTGACCCAGTACTTC
>few|TRBJ2-7|NA|TRBV20-1
CSAAGQPASYEQYF
TGCAGTGCTGCCGGACAGCCTGCCTCCTACGAGCAGTACTTC
>few|TRBJ1-1|NA|TRBV6-1
CATTLSWGGTEAFF
TGTGCCACTACACTTTCCTGGGGGGGGACCGAAGCTTTCTTT
>NA|TRBJ2-3|NA|TRBV15
CATSRDAVGTDTQYF
TGTGCCACCAGCAGAGATGCCGTGGGCACAGATACGCAGTATTTT
>NA|TRBJ1-2|NA|TRBV5-1
CASSLGTVANYGYTF
TGCGCCAGCAGCTTGGGGACAGTTGCTAACTATGGCTACACCTTC
>NA|TRBJ2-2|NA|TRBV7-9
CASSLRPPNTGELFF
TGTGCCAGCAGCCTGCGACCTCCGAACACCGGGGAGCTGTTTTTT
>NA|TRBJ1-1|TRBD1|TRBV25-1
CASSELREGASEAFF
TGTGCCAGCAGTGAATTGAGGGAGGGGGCCTCTGAAGCTTTCTTT
>few|TRBJ2-7|TRBD1|TRBV7-9
CASSGTQGFDYEQYF
TGTGCCAGCAGCGGAACACAGGGGTTTGACTACGAGCAGTACTTC
>NA|TRBJ1-5|NA|TRBV6-1
CASRGRAVLQPQHF
TGTGCCAGCAGGGGCAGAGCAGTATTGCAGCCCCAGCATTTT
>NA|TRBJ2-2|NA|TRBV6-2/TRBV6-3
CASSLGRLGELFF
TGTGCCAGCAGCCTCGGAAGACTAGGGGAGCTGTTTTTT
>NA|TRBJ2-3|NA|TRBV6-2/TRBV6-3
CASSYTPRDFFTDTQYF
TGTGCCAGCAGTTACACGCCCCGGGACTTCTTCACAGATACGCAGTATTTT
>few|TRBJ1-3|TRBD1|TRBV29-1
CSVQGFSGNTIYF
TGCAGCGTACAGGGGTTCTCTGGAAACACCATATATTTT
>many|TRBJ2-3|NA|TRBV5-1
CASSLGQLTDTQYF
TGCGCCAGCAGCTTGGGACAGCTCACAGATACGCAGTATTTT
>few|TRBJ2-5|TRBD2|TRBV6-1
CATALAGGFGTQYF
TGTGCCACCGCCTTAGCGGGGGGTTTTGGGACCCAGTACTTC
>few|TRBJ2-3|TRBD1|TRBV12-3/TRBV12-4
CASRRGRLDTQYF
TGTGCCAGCAGAAGGGGGCGGTTAGATACGCAGTATTTT
>NA|TRBJ2-7|NA|TRBV7-2
CASSLVLFEQYF
TGTGCCAGCAGCTTAGTTCTCTTCGAGCAGTACTTC
>NA|TRBJ2-7|NA|TRBV5-1
CASSSAGGGEQYF
TGCGCCAGCAGCTCAGCCGGGGGTGGCGAGCAGTACTTC
>many|TRBJ1-5|TRBD1|TRBV20-1
CSASDRGGQPQHF
TGCAGTGCCTCGGACAGGGGAGGGCAGCCCCAGCATTTT
>few|TRBJ2-1|TRBD2|TRBV12-3/TRBV12-4
CASSLSLGGDEQFF
TGTGCCAGCAGTTTGTCACTGGGGGGGGATGAGCAGTTCTTC
>NA|TRBJ2-1|NA|TRBV6-5
CASSYSRQQFF
TGTGCCAGCAGTTACTCGAGACAGCAGTTCTTC